One sample yielded the 28 T cell receptor beta chains listed below, sequenced in a study of cytomegalovirus exposure and HLA in healthy donors. With 60 Vbeta and 13 Jbeta primers, the PCR was carried out. Sequencing used immunoSEQ multiplex PCR; TCRdb keeps in-frame clones, though not all of them. Altogether around 170,000 clones are present, around 68% being singletons, with the ten largest covering more than 1.3%. Sequenced material: PBMCs. The source is a girl between 5 and 17 years old in good health and CMV-seronegative.

The V call is TRBV5-1, the J call TRBJ2-5; 8 nucleotides line up with TRBD2. Losses at the gene ends were 5 bases for V and 1 base for J; bases not matched to a gene: 7. The CDR3 has 15 residues. The germline V gene encodes CDR1 SGHRS and CDR2 YFSETQ. The CDR3, as DNA: TGCGCCAGCAGTCGGGTAGCGGGGACCCAAGAGACCCAGTACTTC. It specifies CASSRVAGTQETQYF.

The chain is built from TRBV6-5 and TRBJ1-2, with D perhaps matching TRBD1 (5 bases). CDR1 is MNHEY, CDR2 SVGAGI, per germline. The CDR3 runs 14 residues. Trimming took 2 bases from V and 8 from J, leaving 15 bases between them. The CDR3 region is CASSYVPQGYGYTF. The DNA of the CDR3 is TGTGCCAGCAGTTACGTCCCCCAGGGCTACGGCTACACCTTC.

The rearrangement joins TRBV10-3 to TRBJ2-1, with 8 nucleotides matching TRBD1. The V gene end was trimmed by 3 bases and the J gene end by 5 bases; junction bases not matched to a gene: 15. This CDR3 contains 18 residues. CDR1 and CDR2 from the germline V gene are ENHRY and SYGVKD. The CDR3 loop is CAISDRPGQGVSDNEQFF. The DNA for the CDR3 is TGTGCCATCAGTGACCGACCCGGACAGGGTGTGTCGGACAATGAGCAGTTCTTC.

V usage is TRBV7-9 and J usage is TRBJ2-7; D perhaps matches TRBD2 (6 bases). Germline CDR1 and CDR2: SEHNR and FQNEAQ (reference sequence). The ends were cut back, 5 bases at V and 6 bases at J, with 14 bases in the middle. The CDR3 has 13 amino acids. CDR3 in amino acids: CASSLPGVGEQYF. The CDR3 DNA reads as TGTGCCAGCAGCCTACCGGGGGTAGGCGAGCAGTACTTC.

The J gene is TRBJ2-1, the V gene TRBV14; a possible D gene is TRBD1 (6 bases). Per the germline V gene, CDR1 is SGHDN and CDR2 is FVKESK. CDR3 length equals 15 residues. The germline V and J ends were trimmed by 6 bases and 2 bases, with 14 bases remaining between them. The CDR3 DNA reads as TGTGCCAGCAGACCGCAGGGGTCGGCCTACAATGAGCAGTTCTTC. Protein: CASRPQGSAYNEQFF.

The V and J genes are TRBV14 and TRBJ2-5; D is possibly TRBD2 (6 bases). The germline V and J ends were trimmed by 5 bases and 4 bases, with 11 bases remaining between them. The germline gives CDR1 SGHDN, CDR2 FVKESK. The CDR3 spans 13 residues. This CDR3 reads CASSTLGGETQYF. The CDR3 DNA is TGTGCCAGCAGCACCCTGGGAGGAGAGACCCAGTACTTC.

This sequence joins TRBV5-1 and TRBJ2-5, with TRBD1 matching 7 bases. Per the germline V gene, CDR1 is SGHRS and CDR2 is YFSETQ. The V segment lost 3 bases and the J segment 3 bases; nucleotides outside the gene matches: 2. CDR3 length: 13 amino acids. CDR3 coding DNA: TGCGCCAGCAGCTGGACAGGAGAAGAGACCCAGTACTTC. This codes for CASSWTGEETQYF. The full variable domain, with the rest looked up from reference TRBV5-1 and TRBJ2-5, is KAGVTQTPRYLIKTRGQQVTLSCSPISGHRSVSWYQQTPGQGLQFLFEYFSETQRNKGNFPGRFSGRQFSNSRSEMNVSTLELGDSALYLCASSWTGEETQYFGPGTRLLVL.

The chain links TRBV9 to TRBJ1-6; a weak D match, TRBD1 (6 bases). The CDR3 has 14 amino acids. Between the trimmed V and J ends, which lost 0 bases and 6 bases, there was a span of 7 bases. Germline values: CDR1 SGDLS, CDR2 YYNGEE. In DNA form, the CDR3 reads TGTGCCAGCAGCGTAGAGGACAGTAATTCACCCCTCCACTTT. It encodes CASSVEDSNSPLHF.

V and J are TRBV18 and TRBJ1-1; possibly TRBD1 for D (5 bases). The germline gives CDR1 KGHSH, CDR2 LQKENI. The CDR3 covers 14 residues. The V gene lost 8 bases and the J gene lost 0 bases, with 13 bases spanning the gap. CDR3 sequence: CASLRGGMNTEAFF. CDR3 DNA: TGTGCCAGCCTAAGGGGCGGGATGAACACTGAAGCTTTCTTT. Full variable domain (rest looked up from reference TRBV18 and TRBJ1-1): NAGVMQNPRHLVRRRGQEARLRCSPMKGHSHVYWYRQLPEEGLKFMVYLQKENIIDESGMPKERFSAEFPKEGPSILRIQQVVRGDSAAYFCASLRGGMNTEAFFGQGTRLTVV.

The rearrangement links TRBV6-1 to TRBJ2-2, with 8 bases that match TRBD1. V was clipped by 3 bases and J by 0 bases; unmatched bases: 6. Germline V gene lookup returns CDR1 MNHNS and CDR2 SASEGT. The CDR3 has 17 residues. As DNA, the CDR3 is TGTGCCAGCAGTGAGACAGGGGCCGTATCGAACACCGGGGAGCTGTTTTTT. It specifies CASSETGAVSNTGELFF.

This chain connects TRBV10-1 to TRBJ1-5; D is perhaps TRBD1 (6 bases). Trimming removed 2 bases at V and 3 bases at J, with 8 bases between. The CDR3 has 14 amino acids. Germline V gene lookup returns CDR1 WNHNN and CDR2 SYGVQD (reference sequence). This CDR3 is CASSERQVNQPQHF. Written as DNA, the CDR3 is TGCGCCAGCAGTGAGAGACAGGTCAATCAGCCCCAGCATTTT.

This clone came up a few times. The V call is TRBV6-5, the J call TRBJ2-3; 7 nucleotides line up with TRBD1. This CDR3 comprises 14 residues. Germline V CDR1 and CDR2: MNHEY, SVGAGI. Losses at the gene ends were 9 bases for V and 4 bases for J; bases not matched to a gene: 10. DNA for the CDR3: TGTGCCAGTGTGAGCCCGGGGACAGCAGATACGCAGTATTTT. It is translated as CASVSPGTADTQYF.

The CDR3 sequence is CASSPGRGGHGEQFF. CDR3 in DNA: TGTGCCAGCAGCCCTGGGAGGGGGGGCCATGGTGAGCAGTTCTTC. The chain links TRBV5-4 to TRBJ2-1; D might be TRBD2 (7 bases). The ends were cut back, 4 bases at V and 9 bases at J, with 20 bases in the middle. Germline lookup yields CDR1 SGHNT and CDR2 YYREEE (reference sequence). This CDR3 is 15 amino acids long.

The chain couples TRBV9 to TRBJ1-4, with D possibly matching TRBD1 (5 bases). This CDR3 is built from 16 residues. Trimming pared 0 bases from V and 4 bases from J, leaving 13 bases between. CDR1 is SGDLS, CDR2 YYNGEE, per germline. CDR3 region: CASSVGGAEGNEKLFF. The CDR3 DNA is TGTGCCAGCAGCGTAGGAGGGGCGGAGGGTAATGAAAAACTGTTTTTT. Full variable domain (rest looked up from reference TRBV9 and TRBJ1-4): DSGVTQTPKHLITATGQRVTLRCSPRSGDLSVYWYQQSLDQGLQFLIQYYNGEERAKGNILERFSAQQFPDLHSELNLSSLELGDSALYFCASSVGGAEGNEKLFFGSGTQLSVL.

This clone appeared a few times. The chain couples TRBV4-1 to TRBJ2-2, with 7 bases lining up with TRBD2. CDR3 length equals 15 residues. V lost 0 bases to trimming and J lost 7 bases; unmatched junction nucleotides: 5. Per germline, CDR1 MGHRA and CDR2 YSYEKL. This chain's CDR3 is CASSQEQLAYGELFF. The CDR3 nucleotides are TGCGCCAGCAGCCAAGAGCAACTAGCGTACGGGGAGCTGTTTTTT.

The genes are TRBV7-2 and TRBJ1-2; tentative D call: TRBD1 (6 bases). V lost 5 bases to trimming and J lost 7 bases, with 11 bases between them. The CDR3 has 12 residues. The germline V gene encodes CDR1 SGHTA and CDR2 FQGNSA. CDR3 sequence (DNA): TGTGCCAGCAGCACGCACAGGGCTGGCTACACCTTC. Its translation is CASSTHRAGYTF.

V usage is TRBV27 and J usage is TRBJ1-2, with D tentatively TRBD1 (6 bases). CDR1 and CDR2 from the germline V gene are MNHEY and SMNVEV (reference sequence). The CDR3 spans 16 residues. With 5 bases removed from V and 3 bases from J, the gap between germline ends came to 19 bases. The CDR3 sequence is CASSTHTRGSDYGYTF. The DNA for the CDR3 is TGTGCCAGCAGTACCCACACCAGGGGATCTGACTATGGCTACACCTTC.

This chain connects TRBV29-1 to TRBJ2-5; the match to TRBD2 covers 7 bases. The junction had 8 bases not matched to a gene; V was cut back by 3 bases and J by 4 bases. CDR3 length: 14 amino acids. Germline loops: CDR1 SQVTM, CDR2 ANQGSEA. Here the CDR3 reads CSVDLGRGIETQYF. The CDR3 DNA is TGCAGCGTTGACCTGGGGAGGGGAATAGAGACCCAGTACTTC. The complete variable domain, with remaining parts taken from reference TRBV29-1 and TRBJ2-5, reads SAVISQKPSRDICQRGTSLTIQCQVDSQVTMMFWYRQQPGQSLTLIATANQGSEATYESGFVIDKFPISRPNLTFSTLTVSNMSPEDSSIYLCSVDLGRGIETQYFGPGTRLLVL.

The rearrangement links TRBV5-1 to TRBJ2-6; the D is unclear. This CDR3 has 15 amino acids. Germline CDR1 and CDR2: SGHRS and YFSETQ. V was pared by 4 bases and J by 0 bases, with 8 bases between. The CDR3 is CASSVGGSGANVLTF. Written as DNA, the CDR3 is TGCGCCAGCAGCGTCGGCGGCTCTGGGGCCAACGTCCTGACTTTC.

V usage is TRBV7-2 and J usage is TRBJ1-4; no definite D call. The CDR3 is 13 residues long. Germline values: CDR1 SGHTA, CDR2 FQGNSA. The ends were cut back, 11 bases at V and 7 bases at J, with 17 bases in the middle. CDR3 region: CAVSRDLAEKLFF. The CDR3 DNA reads TGTGCCGTCTCTCGGGATCTGGCTGAAAAACTGTTTTTT.

Remarks on this clone: Compared with germline, one end of the junction differs, possibly owing to a read error. J is TRBJ1-2 and V is TRBV6-5; D gene uncertain. The CDR3 sequence is 14 residues long. Germline assignment: CDR1 MNHEY and CDR2 SVGAGI. CDR3 bases: TGTGCCAGCAGTTACGCCGGACTGATCTATAGCTACACCTTC. It translates to CASSYAGLIYSYTF.

This clone was seen once. The chain uses TRBV20-1 and TRBJ2-5, with D unclear. In germline, CDR1 is DFQATT, CDR2 SNEGSKA (reference sequence). Trimming pared 3 bases from V and 5 bases from J, leaving 7 bases between. This CDR3 has 11 residues. The CDR3 nucleotides read TGCAGTGCTAGGCTCGGGGAGACCCAGTACTTC. This translates into CSARLGETQYF.

This clone was picked up a small number of times. The chain links TRBV7-6 to TRBJ1-1, with 7 nucleotides matching TRBD1. The V segment lost 1 base and the J segment 1 base; nucleotides outside the gene matches: 9. CDR3 length equals 17 residues. CDR1 SGHVS and CDR2 FNYEAQ come from the germline V gene. The CDR3 DNA reads as TGTGCCAGCAGCTTAGGGGCCGGGACAGCAGAGAACACTGAAGCTTTCTTT. It specifies CASSLGAGTAENTEAFF. Full variable domain (outside the CDR3, taken from reference TRBV7-6 and TRBJ1-1): GAGVSQSPRYKVTKRGQDVALRCDPISGHVSLYWYRQALGQGPEFLTYFNYEAQQDKSGLPNDRFSAERPEGSISTLTIQRTEQRDSAMYRCASSLGAGTAENTEAFFGQGTRLTVV.

This clone was seen only a few times. J is TRBJ1-2 and V is TRBV5-1, with 8 bases matching TRBD1. Germline V CDR1 and CDR2: SGHRS, YFSETQ. CDR3 length: 14 residues. The junction had 6 bases not matched to a gene; V was cut back by 3 bases and J by 5 bases. Written as DNA, the CDR3 is TGCGCCAGCAGCTCCTCCGGGACAGGATATGGCTACACCTTC. It codes for CASSSSGTGYGYTF.

This chain joins TRBV4-1 and TRBJ2-5, with 9 nucleotides matching TRBD2. This CDR3 comprises 19 residues. The germline gives CDR1 MGHRA, CDR2 YSYEKL. Trimming removed 3 bases from V and 1 base from J; junction bases left unmatched: 15. The CDR3 bases are TGCGCCAGCAGCCATCCCAGACGCCTTAGCGGGGGACCCCAAGAGACCCAGTACTTC. Its protein is CASSHPRRLSGGPQETQYF.

The chain is built from TRBV23-1 and TRBJ2-2, with unresolved D. TRBV23-1 is an ORF; its function is uncertain. The CDR3 covers 10 residues. The V end was cut by 6 bases, the J end by 7 bases, with 3 bases between. For the CDR3, the DNA is TGCGCCAGCAGCCGCGGGGAGCTGTTTTTT. Its translation: CASSRGELFF.

The CDR3 DNA reads as TGCGCCAGCAGCTTGGACAGGGTTTACGATGGCTACACCTTC. It specifies CASSLDRVYDGYTF. The rearrangement links TRBV5-1 to TRBJ1-2; D may be TRBD1 (6 bases). The CDR3 sequence is 14 residues long. V was trimmed by 0 bases and J by 6 bases, leaving 12 bases between them. CDR1 SGHRS and CDR2 YFSETQ come from the germline V gene.

This rearrangement joins TRBV6-5 to TRBJ2-4, with 9 bases matching TRBD2. V was pared by 5 bases and J by 0 bases, with 2 bases of the junction left unmatched. CDR1 is MNHEY, CDR2 SVGAGI, per germline. This CDR3 has 15 residues. The CDR3 nucleotides are TGTGCCAGCAGTCTAGCGGGAATAGCCAAAAACATTCAGTACTTC. Residues: CASSLAGIAKNIQYF.